This T cell receptor beta chain was identified in a study of blood T cell repertoires in COVID-19. Study at large: Samples taken during acute and convalescent COVID-19 were collected in the United States, Italy and Spain.

Original methodology: Amplification with reference gene primers provided the estimates of nucleated cell counts. Sequencing used immunoSEQ multiplex PCR; TCRdb keeps in-frame clones, though not all of them. V and J calls and clone size are as listed in that table; D and trimming were resolved from the DNA. The table lists roughly 400,000 clones, more than 70% of them singletons. V shed 8 bases, J shed 5 bases, and the junction held 7 bases outside the gene matches. CDR1 and CDR2 (germline): SNHLY, FYNNEI. CDR3 size: 14 residues. This sequence joins TRBV2 and TRBJ2-2, with 8 bases matching TRBD2. The clonotype comes from a woman aged 55 to 70 with COVID-19, enrolled during active disease. The specimen was peripheral blood. The CDR3 region is CASYRGGWTGELFF. The CDR3 coding sequence is TGTGCCAGCTACCGGGGGGGATGGACCGGGGAGCTGTTTTTT.